These 6 T cell receptor beta chains were all obtained from the same sample, sequenced in a study of early T cells in non-severe SARS-CoV-2 infection. In TCRdb, the 5' RACE reads were re-called with MiXCR into one record per CDR3 protein. The table has approximately 66,000 distinct CDR3 sequences, around 13% seen once. The specimen sequenced was whole blood. The receptor source for this set is an adult who was a healthcare worker with PCR-confirmed SARS-CoV-2 infection or an uninfected control (not recorded which).

This chain joins TRBV18 and TRBJ2-7; D is ambiguous. CDR1 and CDR2 from the germline V gene are KGHSH and LQKENI. Trimming left V 2 bases short and J 2 bases short, with 10 bases between. The CDR3 is 14 residues long. CDR3 sequence reads: CASSPVDGPYEQYF. CDR3 sequence (DNA): TGTGCCAGCTCACCAGTTGATGGACCCTACGAGCAGTACTTC. Full variable domain (outside the CDR3, taken from reference TRBV18 and TRBJ2-7): NAGVMQNPRHLVRRRGQEARLRCSPMKGHSHVYWYRQLPEEGLKFMVYLQKENIIDESGMPKERFSAEFPKEGPSILRIQQVVRGDSAAYFCASSPVDGPYEQYFGPGTRLTVT.

This clonotype was seen only a few times. The chain recombines TRBV29-1 with TRBJ2-1; 9 nucleotides agree with TRBD2. J was trimmed by 2 bases and V by 0 bases; bases with no gene match: 2. Germline values: CDR1 SQVTM, CDR2 ANQGSEA. CDR3 length: 15 amino acids. The CDR3 region is CSVEESSGAYNEQFF. The DNA of the CDR3 is TGCAGCGTTGAAGAATCTAGCGGGGCCTACAATGAGCAGTTCTTC.

Ten or more counts support this clonotype. The chain recombines TRBV7-9 with TRBJ1-5; D uncertain. The CDR3 contains 13 residues. Trimming left V 3 bases short and J 8 bases short, with 11 bases between. Germline CDR1 and CDR2: SEHNR and FQNEAQ (reference sequence). CDR3 sequence reads: CASSFGQGEPQHF. CDR3 in DNA: TGTGCCAGCAGCTTCGGTCAAGGCGAGCCCCAGCATTTT.

This clonotype was observed at least ten times. The chain combines TRBV27 with TRBJ1-2, with a possible D match to TRBD1 (6 bases). V shed 8 bases and J shed 6 bases, with 16 bases lying between them. Germline V gives CDR1 MNHEY, CDR2 SMNVEV (reference sequence). CDR3 length equals 13 residues. CDR3 sequence (DNA): TGTGCCAGCGCGGGAACAGGGAGACATGGCTACACCTTC. Translation gives CASAGTGRHGYTF.

This clonotype turned up a few times. The V gene is TRBV20-1, the J gene TRBJ2-1, with 10 bases aligning to TRBD2. In germline, CDR1 is DFQATT, CDR2 SNEGSKA (reference sequence). The CDR3 is made up of 15 amino acids. After removal of 3 bases from V and 3 bases from J, the junction contained 5 bases not matched to a gene. The CDR3 spells CSARDIAGGYNEQFF. The CDR3 DNA follows: TGCAGTGCTAGGGATATAGCGGGGGGCTACAATGAGCAGTTCTTC.

This clonotype was seen only a few times. The chain couples TRBV7-6 to TRBJ2-2; D ambiguous. V lost 5 bases and J 2 bases, leaving 12 bases between the germline ends. Germline V gene sequence: CDR1 SGHVS, CDR2 FNYEAQ. The CDR3 has 15 amino acids. CDR3 nucleotide sequence: TGTGCCAGCAGCGGGCGGACCTATAACACCGGGGAGCTGTTTTTT. Amino acid sequence: CASSGRTYNTGELFF. The complete variable domain, with remaining parts taken from reference TRBV7-6 and TRBJ2-2, reads GAGVSQSPRYKVTKRGQDVALRCDPISGHVSLYWYRQALGQGPEFLTYFNYEAQQDKSGLPNDRFSAERPEGSISTLTIQRTEQRDSAMYRCASSGRTYNTGELFFGEGSRLTVL.